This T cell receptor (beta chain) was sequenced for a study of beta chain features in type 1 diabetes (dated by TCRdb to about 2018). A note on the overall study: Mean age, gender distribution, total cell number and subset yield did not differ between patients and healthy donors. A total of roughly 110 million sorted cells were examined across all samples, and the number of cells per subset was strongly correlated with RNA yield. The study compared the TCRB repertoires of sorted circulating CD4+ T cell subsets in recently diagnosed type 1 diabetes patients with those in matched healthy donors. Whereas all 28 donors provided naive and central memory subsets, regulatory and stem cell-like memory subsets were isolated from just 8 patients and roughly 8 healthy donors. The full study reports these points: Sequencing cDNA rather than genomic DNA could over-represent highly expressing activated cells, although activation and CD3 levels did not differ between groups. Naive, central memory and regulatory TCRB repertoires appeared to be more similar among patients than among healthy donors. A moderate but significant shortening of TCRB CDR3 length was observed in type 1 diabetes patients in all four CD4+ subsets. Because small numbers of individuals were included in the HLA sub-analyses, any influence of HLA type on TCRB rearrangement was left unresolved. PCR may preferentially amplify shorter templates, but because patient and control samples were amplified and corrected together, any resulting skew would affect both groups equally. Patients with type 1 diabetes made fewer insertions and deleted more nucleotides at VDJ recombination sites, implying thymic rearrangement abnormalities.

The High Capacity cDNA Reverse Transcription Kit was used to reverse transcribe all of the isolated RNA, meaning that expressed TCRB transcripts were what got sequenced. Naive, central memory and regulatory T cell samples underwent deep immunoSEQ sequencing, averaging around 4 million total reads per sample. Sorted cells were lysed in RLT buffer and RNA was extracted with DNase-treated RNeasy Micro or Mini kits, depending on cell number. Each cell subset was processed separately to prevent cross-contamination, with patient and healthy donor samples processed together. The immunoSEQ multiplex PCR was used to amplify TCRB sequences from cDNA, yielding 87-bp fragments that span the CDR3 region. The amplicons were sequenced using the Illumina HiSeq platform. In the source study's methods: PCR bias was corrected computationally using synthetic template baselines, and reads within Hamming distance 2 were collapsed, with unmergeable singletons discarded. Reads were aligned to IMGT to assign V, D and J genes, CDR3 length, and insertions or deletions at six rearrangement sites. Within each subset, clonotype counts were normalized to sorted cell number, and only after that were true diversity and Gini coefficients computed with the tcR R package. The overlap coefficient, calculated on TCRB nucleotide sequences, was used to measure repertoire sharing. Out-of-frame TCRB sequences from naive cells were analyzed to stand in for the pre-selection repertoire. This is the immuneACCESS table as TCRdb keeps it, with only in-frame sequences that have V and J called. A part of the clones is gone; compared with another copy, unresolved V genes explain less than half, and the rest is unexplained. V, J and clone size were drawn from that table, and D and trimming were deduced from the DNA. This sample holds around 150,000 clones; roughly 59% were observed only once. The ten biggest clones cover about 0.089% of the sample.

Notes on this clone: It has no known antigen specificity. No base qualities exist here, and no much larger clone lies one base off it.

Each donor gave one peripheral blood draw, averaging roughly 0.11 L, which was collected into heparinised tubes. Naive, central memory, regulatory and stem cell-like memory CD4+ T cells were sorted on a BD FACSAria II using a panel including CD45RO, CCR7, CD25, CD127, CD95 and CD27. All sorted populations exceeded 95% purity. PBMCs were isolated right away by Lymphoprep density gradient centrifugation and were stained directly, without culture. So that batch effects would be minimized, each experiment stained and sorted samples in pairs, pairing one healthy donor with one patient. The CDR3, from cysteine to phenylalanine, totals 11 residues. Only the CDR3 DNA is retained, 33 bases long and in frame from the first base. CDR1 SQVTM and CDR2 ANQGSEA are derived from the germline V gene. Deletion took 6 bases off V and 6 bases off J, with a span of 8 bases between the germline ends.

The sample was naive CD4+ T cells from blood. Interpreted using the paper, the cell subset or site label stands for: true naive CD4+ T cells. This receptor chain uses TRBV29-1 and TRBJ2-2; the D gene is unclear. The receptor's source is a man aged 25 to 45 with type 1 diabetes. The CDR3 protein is CSVSTPGELFF. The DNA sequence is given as TGCAGCGTCTCCACTCCCGGGGAGCTGTTTTTT.